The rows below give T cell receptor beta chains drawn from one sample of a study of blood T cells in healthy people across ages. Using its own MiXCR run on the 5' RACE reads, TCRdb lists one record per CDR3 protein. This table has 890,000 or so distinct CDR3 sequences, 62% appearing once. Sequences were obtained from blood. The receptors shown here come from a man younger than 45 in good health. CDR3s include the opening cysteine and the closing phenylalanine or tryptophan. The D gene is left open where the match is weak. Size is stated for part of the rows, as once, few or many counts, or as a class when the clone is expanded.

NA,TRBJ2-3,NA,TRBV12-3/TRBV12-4,CASSIVAGDTQYF,TGTGCCAGCAGTATAGTCGCCGGAGATACGCAGTATTTT
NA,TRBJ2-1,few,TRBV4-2,CASSQLAGSLNEQFF,TGTGCCAGCAGCCAGCTAGCCGGGAGCCTCAATGAGCAGTTCTTC
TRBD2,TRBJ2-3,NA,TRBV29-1,CSVVIAGGADTQYF,TGCAGCGTGGTTATAGCGGGGGGCGCAGATACGCAGTATTTT
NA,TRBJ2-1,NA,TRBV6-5,CASRSDGYNEQFF,TGTGCCAGCAGATCGGACGGGTACAATGAGCAGTTCTTC
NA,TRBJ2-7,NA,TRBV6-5,CASSYSGESYEQNF,TGTGCCAGCAGTTACTCGGGGGAATCCTACGAGCAGAACTTC
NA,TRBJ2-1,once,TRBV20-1,CSASVAGRADYEQFF,TGCAGTGCTAGTGTAGCCGGACGAGCGGACTATGAGCAGTTCTTC
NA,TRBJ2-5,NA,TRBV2,CASQNLRSSQETQYF,TGTGCCAGCCAAAACCTTAGGAGTTCTCAAGAGACCCAGTACTTC
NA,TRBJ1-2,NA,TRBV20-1,CSASYAPPYTF,TGCAGTGCTAGTTACGCCCCCCCCTACACCTTC
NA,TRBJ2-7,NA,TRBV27,CASSFAEQRGCEQYF,TGTGCCAGCAGTTTCGCCGAACAAAGAGGCTGCGAGCAGTACTTC
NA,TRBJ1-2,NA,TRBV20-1,CSATGQRHNYGYTF,TGCAGTGCTACCGGACAGAGACATAACTATGGCTACACCTTC
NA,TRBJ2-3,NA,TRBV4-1,CASSPWGGRADTQYF,TGCGCCAGCAGCCCATGGGGGGGCAGGGCAGATACGCAGTATTTT
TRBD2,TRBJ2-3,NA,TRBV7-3,CASSLKGLAGGPGDTQYF,TGTGCCAGCAGCTTAAAGGGACTAGCGGGGGGGCCCGGAGATACGCAGTATTTT
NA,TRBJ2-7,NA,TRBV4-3,CASSQVVGGSYEQYF,TGCGCCAGCAGCCAAGTAGTAGGGGGATCTTACGAGCAGTACTTC
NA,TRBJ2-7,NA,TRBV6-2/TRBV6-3,CASSFPDRHYEQYF,TGTGCCAGCAGTTTCCCCGACAGGCACTACGAGCAGTACTTC
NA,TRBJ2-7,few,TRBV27,CASSFRQVLYEQYF,TGTGCCAGCAGTTTTAGACAGGTCTTATACGAGCAGTACTTC
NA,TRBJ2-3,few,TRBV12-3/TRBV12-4,CASSWASTDTQYF,TGTGCCAGCAGTTGGGCTTCCACAGATACGCAGTATTTT
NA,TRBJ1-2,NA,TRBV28,CASSSLRGTNYGYTF,TGTGCCAGCAGTTCCCTTCGGGGGACCAACTATGGCTACACCTTC
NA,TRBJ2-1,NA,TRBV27,CATTLLGSYEQFF,TGCGCGACCACACTCTTGGGGAGCTATGAGCAGTTCTTC
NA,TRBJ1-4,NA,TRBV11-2,CASSTHGQRVGGKLFF,TGTGCCAGCAGCACCCACGGACAGCGAGTGGGGGGAAAACTGTTTTTT
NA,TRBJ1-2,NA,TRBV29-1,CSVVTDSTNYGYTF,TGCAGCGTTGTTACCGACAGCACTAACTATGGCTACACCTTC
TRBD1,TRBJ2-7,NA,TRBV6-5,CASSNQGAQYF,TGTGCCAGCAGCAACCAGGGGGCCCAGTACTTC
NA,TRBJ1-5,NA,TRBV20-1,CSAGHQPQHF,TGCAGTGCTGGCCATCAGCCCCAGCATTTT
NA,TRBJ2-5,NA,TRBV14,CASSLTRSGTQYF,TGTGCCAGCAGCCTGACTAGGAGCGGGACCCAGTACTTC
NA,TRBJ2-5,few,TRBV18,CASSPGATETQYF,TGTGCCAGCTCACCAGGAGCGACCGAGACCCAGTACTTC
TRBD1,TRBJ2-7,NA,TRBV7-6,CASSLQGGAGEQYF,TGTGCCAGCAGCTTACAAGGGGGCGCGGGCGAGCAGTACTTC
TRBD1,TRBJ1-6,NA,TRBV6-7,CATDRASSYNLPLHF,TGTGCCACCGACAGGGCGAGCTCCTATAATTTACCCCTCCACTTT
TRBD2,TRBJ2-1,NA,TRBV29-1,CSGHLAGGLETQFF,TGCAGCGGCCATCTAGCGGGGGGGCTAGAGACCCAGTTCTTC
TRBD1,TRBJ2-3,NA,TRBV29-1,CSVVRGQRADTQYF,TGCAGCGTTGTTAGGGGGCAGAGGGCAGATACGCAGTATTTT
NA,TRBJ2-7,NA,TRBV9,CASSTLTRGDGGEQYF,TGTGCCAGCAGCACCTTGACCCGAGGAGATGGTGGCGAGCAGTACTTC
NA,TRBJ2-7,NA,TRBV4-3,CASSQAGVSYEQYF,TGCGCCAGCAGCCAAGCGGGTGTCTCCTACGAGCAGTACTTC
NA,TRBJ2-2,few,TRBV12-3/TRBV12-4,CASSLRGPGELFF,TGTGCCAGCAGTCTCCGGGGGCCTGGGGAGCTGTTTTTT
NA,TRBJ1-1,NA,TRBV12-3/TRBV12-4,CASSFQGRDTEAFF,TGTGCCAGCAGCTTTCAGGGGCGGGACACTGAAGCTTTCTTT
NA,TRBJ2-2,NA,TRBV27,CASSLSYRGELFF,TGTGCCAGCAGTTTATCATACAGGGGGGAGCTGTTTTTT
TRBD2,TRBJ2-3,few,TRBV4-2,CASSPASGPTDTQYF,TGTGCCAGCAGCCCGGCTAGCGGCCCCACAGATACGCAGTATTTT
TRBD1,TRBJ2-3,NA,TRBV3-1,CASSQVRGPTYTDTQYF,TGTGCCAGCAGCCAAGTAAGGGGGCCGACATACACAGATACGCAGTATTTT
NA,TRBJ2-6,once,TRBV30,CAGWGSGANVLTF,TGTGCCGGCTGGGGCTCTGGGGCCAACGTCCTGACTTTC
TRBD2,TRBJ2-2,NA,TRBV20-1,CSARGLALNTGELFF,TGCAGTGCTAGGGGACTAGCGCTTAACACCGGGGAGCTGTTTTTT
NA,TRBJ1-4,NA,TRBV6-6,CASSYSLGEKLFF,TGTGCCAGCAGTTACTCTCTAGGGGAAAAACTGTTTTTT
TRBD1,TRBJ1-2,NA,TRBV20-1,CSAREGTGNGYTF,TGCAGTGCTAGAGAGGGGACAGGGAATGGCTACACCTTC
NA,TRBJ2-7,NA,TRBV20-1,CNHFRCQVQYF,TGCAACCACTTCCGCTGTCAAGTCCAGTACTTC
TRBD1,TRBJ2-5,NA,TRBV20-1,CSARDQDRAGETQYF,TGCAGTGCTAGAGATCAGGACAGGGCGGGAGAGACCCAGTACTTC
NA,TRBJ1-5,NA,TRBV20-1,CSASFRSNQPQHF,TGCAGTGCTAGTTTTCGTAGCAATCAGCCCCAGCATTTT
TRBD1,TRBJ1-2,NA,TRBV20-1,CSVIRQGNYGYTF,TGCAGTGTGATCAGACAGGGAAACTATGGCTACACCTTC
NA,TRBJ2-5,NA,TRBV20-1,CSATGDYEETQYF,TGCAGTGCTACGGGAGACTACGAAGAGACCCAGTACTTC
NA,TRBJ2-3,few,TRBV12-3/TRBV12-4,CASSWGFTDTQYF,TGTGCCAGCAGTTGGGGGTTCACAGATACGCAGTATTTT
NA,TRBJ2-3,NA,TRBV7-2,CASSPRGGDLTDTQYF,TGTGCCAGCAGCCCAAGGGGGGGGGACCTCACAGATACGCAGTATTTT
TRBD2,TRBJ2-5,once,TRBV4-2,CASSQDYPGLAGVETQYF,TGTGCCAGCAGCCAAGATTATCCGGGACTGGCGGGGGTTGAGACCCAGTACTTC
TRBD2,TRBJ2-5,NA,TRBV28,CASSISSGRFQETQHF,TGTGCCAGCAGTATATCTAGCGGGAGATTTCAAGAGACCCAGCACTTC
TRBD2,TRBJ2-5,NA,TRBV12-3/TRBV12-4,CASSLAGTGETQYF,TGTGCCAGCAGCTTAGCGGGTACGGGGGAGACCCAGTACTTC
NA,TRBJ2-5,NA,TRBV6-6,CASRLQVRETQYF,TGTGCCAGCAGGTTACAAGTCCGGGAGACCCAGTACTTC
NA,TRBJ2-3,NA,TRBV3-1,CASTSHREDTQYF,TGTGCCAGCACCTCTCACAGGGAGGATACGCAGTATTTT
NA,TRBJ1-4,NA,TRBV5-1,CASSQAVGPLEKLFF,TGCGCCAGCAGCCAAGCGGTGGGGCCACTTGAAAAACTGTTTTTT
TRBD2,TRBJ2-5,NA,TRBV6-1,CASILGAGEETQYF,TGTGCCAGCATTCTTGGAGCGGGGGAAGAGACCCAGTACTTC
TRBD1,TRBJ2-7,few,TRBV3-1,CASSQTGGIEQYF,TGTGCCAGCAGCCAGACAGGGGGCATCGAGCAGTACTTC
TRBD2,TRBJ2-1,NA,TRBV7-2,CASSTKLAGGSNEQFF,TGTGCCAGCAGCACCAAACTAGCGGGGGGGAGTAATGAGCAGTTCTTC
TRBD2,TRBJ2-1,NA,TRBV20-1,CSGTSGGSVRNEQFF,TGCAGCGGTACTAGCGGGGGTTCCGTTAGGAATGAGCAGTTCTTC
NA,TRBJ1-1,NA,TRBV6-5,CASSKQGSNTEAFF,TGTGCCAGCAGTAAGCAGGGATCTAACACTGAAGCTTTCTTT
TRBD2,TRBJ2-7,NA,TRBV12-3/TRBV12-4,CASSPIAGVSEQYF,TGTGCCAGCAGCCCAATAGCGGGAGTTTCCGAGCAGTACTTC
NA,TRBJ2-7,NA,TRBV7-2,CASSVPGTRRGEQYF,TGTGCCAGCAGCGTTCCAGGGACAAGGAGGGGCGAGCAGTACTTC
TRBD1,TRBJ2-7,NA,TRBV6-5,CASSYAGTGEQYF,TGTGCCAGCAGTTACGCCGGGACAGGCGAGCAGTACTTC